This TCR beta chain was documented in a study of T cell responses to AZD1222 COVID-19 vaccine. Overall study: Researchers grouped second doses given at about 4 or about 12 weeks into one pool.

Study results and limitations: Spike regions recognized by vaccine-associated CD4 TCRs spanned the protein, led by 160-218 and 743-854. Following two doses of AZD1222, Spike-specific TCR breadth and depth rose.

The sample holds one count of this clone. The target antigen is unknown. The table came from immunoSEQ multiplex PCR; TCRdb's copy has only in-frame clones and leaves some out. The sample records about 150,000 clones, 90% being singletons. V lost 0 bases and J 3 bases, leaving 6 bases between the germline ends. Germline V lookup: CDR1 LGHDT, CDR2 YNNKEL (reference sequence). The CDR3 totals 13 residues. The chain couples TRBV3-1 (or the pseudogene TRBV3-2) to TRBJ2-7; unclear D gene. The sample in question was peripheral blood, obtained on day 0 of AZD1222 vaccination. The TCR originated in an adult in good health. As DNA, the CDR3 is TGTGCCAGCAGCCAAGATCCGGGCTACGAGCAGTACTTC. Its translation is CASSQDPGYEQYF.